This entry lists 13 T cell receptor beta chains sequenced from one sample in a study of cytomegalovirus exposure and HLA in healthy donors. The PCR had 60 Vbeta and 13 Jbeta primers. Profiled with immunoSEQ multiplex PCR; TCRdb holds only in-frame clones, not every one. Among about 120,000 clones listed, around three quarters were seen once. The sequenced sample consisted of PBMCs. These TCRs come from a young man in good health and CMV-seropositive.

This clone was detected a few times. The chain has TRBV5-1 and TRBJ1-3; D gene unclear. Germline V gives CDR1 SGHRS, CDR2 YFSETQ. Trimming stripped 0 bases from V and 4 bases from J, with 17 bases between. The CDR3 contains 17 residues. DNA for the CDR3: TGCGCCAGCAGCTTGGAGGTTCCCCCCGGAGCCGGAAACACCATATATTTT. Translated, it gives CASSLEVPPGAGNTIYF. The full variable domain, its missing parts supplied by reference TRBV5-1 and TRBJ1-3, is KAGVTQTPRYLIKTRGQQVTLSCSPISGHRSVSWYQQTPGQGLQFLFEYFSETQRNKGNFPGRFSGRQFSNSRSEMNVSTLELGDSALYLCASSLEVPPGAGNTIYFGEGSWLTVV.

This clone has a single count. The V call is TRBV19, the J call TRBJ1-2; 10 positions match TRBD1. The J segment lost 8 bases and the V segment lost 3 bases, leaving 9 bases of the junction unmatched. The CDR3 loop spans 15 amino acids. Germline lookup yields CDR1 LNHDA and CDR2 SQIVND (reference sequence). The CDR3 DNA is TGTGCCAGTAGTATCCTACCGGGACAGGGGAGCGGCTACACCTTC. Its translation: CASSILPGQGSGYTF.

The chain couples TRBV5-4 to TRBJ1-1; D not certain. This CDR3 contains 13 residues. Germline-derived CDR1 and CDR2 are SGHNT and YYREEE (reference sequence). Between the trimmed V and J ends, which lost 4 bases and 0 bases, there was a span of 7 bases. The DNA of the CDR3 is TGTGCCAGCAGCACGACACTGAACACTGAAGCTTTCTTT. This translates into CASSTTLNTEAFF.

This clone was observed a few times. The chain uses TRBV4-2 and TRBJ2-2; TRBD2 matches 7 bases. This CDR3 contains 16 residues. Germline V CDR1 and CDR2: LGHNA, YNFKEQ. J was trimmed by 0 bases and V by 3 bases; bases with no gene match: 4. CDR3 sequence reads: CASSQVAGANTGELFF. As DNA, the CDR3 is TGTGCCAGCAGCCAGGTAGCGGGTGCGAACACCGGGGAGCTGTTTTTT.

This chain joins TRBV11-3 and TRBJ2-2; TRBD1 might be the D (6 bases). CDR1 SGHNT and CDR2 YENEEA come from the germline V gene. The CDR3 runs to 14 residues. Trimming stripped 3 bases from V and 6 bases from J, with 11 bases between. The CDR3 reads CASSLYPGAGELFF. CDR3 coding DNA: TGTGCCAGCAGCTTGTATCCAGGGGCCGGGGAGCTGTTTTTT. Looking up the rest from reference TRBV11-3 and TRBJ2-2 gives the full variable domain: EAGVVQSPRYKIIEKKQPVAFWCNPISGHNTLYWYLQNLGQGPELLIRYENEEAVDDSQLPKDRFSAERLKGVDSTLKIQPAELGDSAVYLCASSLYPGAGELFFGEGSRLTVL.

This chain links TRBV28 with TRBJ2-5; maybe TRBD1 (5 bases). In germline, CDR1 is MDHEN, CDR2 SYDVKM. The CDR3 extends over 17 amino acids. Trimming left V 1 base short and J 2 bases short, with 17 bases between. The CDR3 sequence: CASSLSPGSTLQETQYF. The CDR3 region has the DNA TGTGCCAGCAGTTTATCACCAGGGTCGACCCTTCAAGAGACCCAGTACTTC.

The rearrangement joins TRBV18 to TRBJ1-2, with a tentative D call TRBD1 (5 bases). The CDR3 extends over 17 amino acids. Trimming stripped 3 bases from V and 4 bases from J, with 21 bases between. Germline V gene data show CDR1 as KGHSH and CDR2 as LQKENI. The CDR3 is CASSPPGGVAVGYGYTF. The CDR3 coding sequence is TGTGCCAGCTCACCGCCGGGGGGTGTGGCTGTCGGCTATGGCTACACCTTC.

The rearrangement links TRBV5-1 to TRBJ2-7; D ambiguous. The V gene's germline CDR1 is SGHRS and CDR2 YFSETQ. The V end was cut by 0 bases, the J end by 1 base, with 8 bases between. This CDR3 is 14 amino acids long. CDR3 sequence (DNA): TGCGCCAGCAGCTTGGCCCCGGAGTCCTACGAGCAGTACTTC. It translates to CASSLAPESYEQYF. Supplemented by reference TRBV5-1 and TRBJ2-7, the full variable domain reads KAGVTQTPRYLIKTRGQQVTLSCSPISGHRSVSWYQQTPGQGLQFLFEYFSETQRNKGNFPGRFSGRQFSNSRSEMNVSTLELGDSALYLCASSLAPESYEQYFGPGTRLTVT.

This clone appeared once. The CDR3 here is CSASRLAGYEQYF. In nucleotides, the CDR3 is TGCAGCGCCTCCCGACTAGCGGGCTACGAGCAGTACTTC. The chain uses TRBV29-1 and TRBJ2-7; TRBD2 aligns across 10 bases. With V trimmed by 7 bases and J by 3 bases, 6 bases remained unmatched. From germline, CDR1 is SQVTM and CDR2 ANQGSEA. This CDR3 has 13 amino acids.

CDR3 coding DNA: TGCGCCAGCAGCCAAGATTCAGGGACTGGAAACACCATATATTTT. Amino acid sequence: CASSQDSGTGNTIYF. This chain joins TRBV4-1 and TRBJ1-3, with D perhaps matching TRBD1 (5 bases). The germline V and J ends were trimmed by 0 bases and 2 bases, with 8 bases remaining between them. This CDR3 region has 15 residues. CDR1 and CDR2 (germline): MGHRA, YSYEKL.

This chain links TRBV5-5 with TRBJ1-1; 7 positions match TRBD1. The CDR3 covers 15 residues. Germline CDR1 is SGHKS and CDR2 is YYEKEE (reference sequence). The trim removed 3 bases at V and 2 bases at J, leaving 7 bases unmatched. The CDR3 sequence is CASSSRRQGNTEAFF. DNA for the CDR3: TGTGCCAGCAGCTCAAGACGACAGGGTAACACTGAAGCTTTCTTT.

This chain joins TRBV15 and TRBJ2-3; D possibly corresponds to TRBD2 (7 bases). V lost 1 base and J 4 bases, leaving 24 bases between the germline ends. Germline V gene lookup returns CDR1 LNHNV and CDR2 YYDKDF (reference sequence). This CDR3 is 19 amino acids long. CDR3 DNA sequence: TGTGCCACCAGCAGAGGTGGCGGGGGTGGCGGGGGCGTCGCAGATACGCAGTATTTT. This codes for CATSRGGGGGGGVADTQYF.

This sequence joins TRBV6-5 and TRBJ2-1, with 7 nucleotides matching TRBD2. After removal of 6 bases from V and 6 bases from J, the junction contained 8 bases not matched to a gene. The CDR3 totals 14 residues. The germline gives CDR1 MNHEY, CDR2 SVGAGI. Here the CDR3 DNA reads TGTGCCAGCAGGTTCGGGGAGGGGCTCAATGAGCAGTTCTTC. Translating it yields CASRFGEGLNEQFF.